This TCR beta chain is drawn from a study of T-cell memory formation after mild COVID-19. V lost 4 bases, J lost 5 bases, and 9 bases lay in between. The CDR3 is made up of 12 amino acids. Germline V CDR1 and CDR2: SGHRS, YFSETQ. A single record per CDR3 protein comes from TCRdb applying MiXCR to the 5' RACE reads. The sample lists 100,000 to 140,000 distinct CDR3 sequences; around 14% were seen once. Ten or more counts support this clonotype. Sequencing used PBMCs or a T cell subset sorted from them (not recorded which). The receptor was derived from a man aged 18 to 30 who had mild COVID-19 (a few samples of this study predate the infection). Cell type and time point are not known. The genes are TRBV5-1 and TRBJ1-2; D remains ambiguous. In DNA form, the CDR3 reads TGCGCCAGCAGCGACGGAGGTTATGGCTACACCTTC. As protein: CASSDGGYGYTF.